This TCR beta chain was obtained from a study of HIV-infected patients and healthy controls. The study, taken as a whole, reports: During therapy, HIV-associated CDR3s fell significantly in frequency, while CMV-associated CDR3s did not change significantly. Compared with untreated HIV+ repertoires, healthy controls showed roughly threefold more distinct CDR3s and higher Shannon diversity. In HIV-infected patients, the apparent post-therapy Gini index recovery did not replicate in size-matched data. Significantly higher mean Gini indices appeared in HIV-infected repertoires, possibly reflecting oligoclonality.

Alpha and beta constant-region primers primed reverse transcription of around 0.5 ug RNA. Separate chain-specific third strand synthesis with multiplexing indices produced the alpha and beta libraries. TCRdb independently ran MiXCR on the 5' RACE reads; one entry per CDR3 protein. This table holds some 15,000 distinct CDR3 sequences, 7% found once. Germline V gene sequence: CDR1 SGHTA, CDR2 FQGNSA. Deletions cut 3 bases from V and 4 bases from J, with 16 bases between. The CDR3 covers 15 residues. No cell fractionation was done, so the repertoire covers all unsorted peripheral blood T cells. By frequency in the sample, this clonotype is medium-sized. The antigen is undetermined.

This chain uses TRBV7-2 with TRBJ2-7, with a tentative D call TRBD2 (7 bases). This TCR was sampled from an adult in good health. Sequenced input: blood. CDR3: CASSFGGPTRYEQYF. In DNA, the CDR3 is TGTGCCAGCAGCTTCGGGGGGCCCACGCGGTACGAGCAGTACTTC.